The 16 T cell receptor beta chains presented below share a single source sample, sequenced in a study of shared clonotypes between healthy human individuals (dated by TCRdb to the early 2020s). Libraries were prepared through the immunoSEQ multiplex PCR assay. Held by TCRdb, this immuneACCESS table contains in-frame sequences only and omits some clones. Under half of the omission traces to an unresolved V gene where checked; the cause of the rest is unknown. The sample has over 850,000 clones on record, approximately 80% of them singletons. The biggest ten clones account for approximately 0.52% of the sample. Sequenced sample: memory CD4+ T cells from PBMCs. The intended sense of this specimen's cell subset or site label: CD45RA-negative fraction. The source of these receptors is a man younger than 30 in good health. Some clones in this sample may be carry-over from other donors' samples.

The chain employs TRBV6-6 and TRBJ1-1; the D is unclear. This CDR3 is built from 13 residues. The germline gives CDR1 MNHNY, CDR2 SVGAGI (reference sequence). V lost 10 bases, J lost 0 bases, and 12 bases lay in between. CDR3 coding DNA: TGTGCCATCTCGGCAGAATTGAACACTGAAGCTTTCTTT. Residues: CAISAELNTEAFF.

The chain couples TRBV7-9 to TRBJ2-7, with a possible D match to TRBD2 (5 bases). Germline V gene data show CDR1 as SEHNR and CDR2 as FQNEAQ (reference sequence). Between the trimmed V and J ends, which lost 5 bases and 2 bases, there was a span of 13 bases. The CDR3 consists of 14 residues. In nucleotides, the CDR3 is TGTGCCAGCAGCCCTAGCCGACGGGCCTACGAGCAGTACTTC. Translated: CASSPSRRAYEQYF. Full variable domain (missing parts from reference TRBV7-9 and TRBJ2-7): DTGVSQNPRHKITKRGQNVTFRCDPISEHNRLYWYRQTLGQGPEFLTYFQNEAQLEKSRLLSDRFSAERPKGSFSTLEIQRTEQGDSAMYLCASSPSRRAYEQYFGPGTRLTVT.

This clone has just a few counts. This chain links TRBV7-9 with TRBJ1-2, with 7 positions matching TRBD1. The CDR3 spans 13 residues. Per the germline V gene, CDR1 is SEHNR and CDR2 is FQNEAQ (reference sequence). J lost 7 bases, V lost 3 bases, and 5 bases had no gene match. The CDR3 spells CASSLKGAGGYTF. DNA for the CDR3: TGTGCCAGCAGCTTGAAGGGGGCGGGTGGCTACACCTTC.

The chain carries TRBV7-9 and TRBJ1-2; 8 nucleotides line up with TRBD1. This CDR3 spans 14 amino acids. Germline CDR1 reads SEHNR; CDR2 reads FQNEAQ (reference sequence). V shed 3 bases and J 6 bases; nucleotides not matched to a gene: 6. The CDR3 DNA is TGTGCCAGCAGCTTTTCGTACAGGGGGAATGGCTACACCTTC. It codes for CASSFSYRGNGYTF.

This chain links TRBV11-3 with TRBJ2-1, with unresolved D. The CDR3 loop spans 13 amino acids. Germline V gives CDR1 SGHNT, CDR2 YENEEA. Deletions cut 3 bases from V and 0 bases from J, with 3 bases between. The CDR3 region is CASSLSSYNEQFF. The CDR3 coding sequence is TGTGCCAGCAGCTTGAGCTCCTACAATGAGCAGTTCTTC.

This clone was detected once. The chain employs TRBV28 and TRBJ1-1, with unresolved D. Germline CDR1 is MDHEN and CDR2 is SYDVKM. V was cut by 6 bases and J by 4 bases, with 18 bases left in between. The CDR3 loop spans 15 amino acids. The CDR3: CASSIQLFAGTEAFF. CDR3 nucleotides: TGTGCCAGCAGCATACAGCTTTTCGCGGGCACTGAAGCTTTCTTT.

J is TRBJ2-6 and V is TRBV5-5; 13 nucleotides line up with TRBD2. The CDR3 has 20 amino acids. The germline CDR1 and CDR2 sequences are SGHKS and YYEKEE (reference sequence). V lost 1 base, J lost 9 bases, and 16 bases stayed unmatched. The CDR3 DNA is TGTGCCAGCAGCTTGAGACCTGGACTAGCGGGAGATCATACCGGCAACGTCCTGACTTTC. It encodes CASSLRPGLAGDHTGNVLTF.

In its sample, this clone was seen once. The CDR3 loop reads CASSLSATYEQYF. For the CDR3, the DNA is TGTGCCAGCAGTTTATCTGCCACCTACGAGCAGTACTTC. The chain is built from TRBV27 and TRBJ2-7; unclear D gene. The CDR3 loop spans 13 amino acids. The ends were cut back, 0 bases at V and 2 bases at J, with 5 bases in the middle. Germline V gene data show CDR1 as MNHEY and CDR2 as SMNVEV (reference sequence).

There are a few counts of this clone. This chain connects TRBV2 to TRBJ1-1; D gene unclear. CDR1 and CDR2 from the germline V gene are SNHLY and FYNNEI. The V end was cut by 2 bases, the J end by 4 bases, with 2 bases between. CDR3 length: 11 residues. CDR3: CASSELTEAFF. The CDR3 DNA sequence: TGTGCCAGCAGTGAACTCACTGAAGCTTTCTTT.

V gene TRBV7-7 combines with J gene TRBJ1-4; perhaps TRBD1 as D (6 bases). The CDR3 contains 13 residues. Germline V gene sequence: CDR1 SSHAT, CDR2 FNYEAQ (reference sequence). V was clipped by 4 bases and J by 7 bases, with 10 bases between them. The CDR3 sequence is CASSSGVGEKLFF. The CDR3 bases are TGTGCCAGCAGCTCAGGGGTTGGTGAAAAACTGTTTTTT.

In this sample, this clone turned up a few times. The rearrangement uses TRBV7-9 and TRBJ2-3; 7 bases fit TRBD1. CDR1 is SEHNR, CDR2 FQNEAQ, per germline (reference sequence). V shed 0 bases, J shed 12 bases, and the junction held 3 bases outside the gene matches. This CDR3 region has 12 residues. The CDR3 nucleotides are TGTGCCAGCAGCTTAGCCCAGGGGGATCAGTATTTT. This sequence encodes CASSLAQGDQYF.

The V call is TRBV15, the J call TRBJ1-2, with TRBD1 matching 7 bases. The CDR3 spans 15 residues. J was trimmed by 3 bases and V by 0 bases; bases with no gene match: 4. Germline CDR1 and CDR2: LNHNV and YYDKDF (reference sequence). The CDR3 loop is CATSRDFGTDYGYTF. The CDR3 DNA sequence: TGTGCCACCAGCAGAGATTTTGGGACAGACTATGGCTACACCTTC.

The V call is TRBV9, the J call TRBJ1-2, with D tentatively TRBD1 (6 bases). Germline loops: CDR1 SGDLS, CDR2 YYNGEE. This CDR3 has 16 residues. Trimming stripped 0 bases from V and 5 bases from J, with 17 bases between. In nucleotides, the CDR3 is TGTGCCAGCAGCGTAGACGAGAGGGGGTGGACTTATGGCTACACCTTC. Translated, it gives CASSVDERGWTYGYTF.

This clone was picked up one time. This chain uses TRBV18 with TRBJ2-1; tentative D call: TRBD1 (6 bases). The CDR3 runs to 14 residues. The germline gives CDR1 KGHSH, CDR2 LQKENI. V lost 3 bases, J lost 6 bases, and 12 bases lay in between. Here the CDR3 reads CASSPARGRNEQFF. CDR3 DNA: TGTGCCAGCTCACCGGCCAGGGGACGCAATGAGCAGTTCTTC.

The gene calls are TRBV2 and TRBJ2-7; 10 nucleotides agree with TRBD1. Germline V gene sequence: CDR1 SNHLY, CDR2 FYNNEI. V shed 4 bases and J 6 bases; nucleotides not matched to a gene: 9. The CDR3 is made up of 15 amino acids. The CDR3 region is CASSATGTGASEQYF. CDR3 nucleotide sequence: TGTGCCAGCAGTGCTACCGGGACAGGGGCTTCCGAGCAGTACTTC.

The V call is TRBV6-4, the J call TRBJ2-3; 7 bases align to TRBD2. Unmatched junction bases numbered 11, after V lost 6 bases and J lost 2 bases. Per germline, CDR1 MRHNA and CDR2 SNTAGT. The CDR3 is made up of 16 amino acids. The CDR3 region is CASRKGMGLNTDTQYF. CDR3 DNA: TGTGCCAGCAGAAAGGGGATGGGACTAAACACAGATACGCAGTATTTT.